The sequence of this T cell receptor beta chain was determined in a study of patients and donors after allogeneic stem cell transplantation. Each CDR3 protein gets one entry after TCRdb re-called the RT-PCR reads with MiXCR. The sample has more than 75,000 distinct CDR3 sequences, around 5% seen once. The CDR3 runs to 15 residues. Germline V gives CDR1 DFQATT, CDR2 SNEGSKA (reference sequence). Trimming shortened V by 2 bases and J by 0 bases, and 13 bases separated the two germline ends. Many counts were recorded for this clonotype. Material for sequencing was blood, either unsorted or a sorted T cell fraction (not recorded which). This chain connects TRBV20-1 to TRBJ1-1; D is uncertain. The receptor comes from a human donor who was either an allogeneic HSCT recipient or a stem cell or donor lymphocyte infusion donor (not recorded which). It is not recorded whose cells these are; they may come from a transplant donor. The CDR3 DNA follows: TGCAGTGCTAGATCAATCGGCAGCTTGAACACTGAAGCTTTCTTT. It yields the protein CSARSIGSLNTEAFF.